This T cell receptor (beta chain) comes out of a study of T-cell memory formation after mild COVID-19. Study-level background: TCR clusters largely stayed donor specific. Study-wide results and limits: Clones contracting over day 15 to 85 were CD4/CD8 balanced, with later expanders leaning CD4+.

Using its own MiXCR run on the 5' RACE reads, TCRdb lists one record per CDR3 protein. Of more than 200,000 distinct CDR3 sequences in the sample, around 17% were seen once. Between the trimmed V and J ends, which lost 3 bases and 4 bases, there was a span of 11 bases. CDR3 length equals 13 residues. From germline, CDR1 is SQVTM and CDR2 ANQGSEA. This clonotype has at least ten counts. Its antigen is still unknown. The V and J genes are TRBV29-1 and TRBJ2-3, with D unresolved. The sequenced sample consisted of PBMCs or a T cell subset sorted from them (not recorded which). This receptor was obtained from a young man who had mild COVID-19 (a few samples of this study predate the infection). Cell type and time point are not known. CDR3 sequence: CSVDLVFPDTQYF. The CDR3, as DNA: TGCAGCGTTGATTTGGTTTTCCCAGATACGCAGTATTTT.